The next 20 T cell receptor beta chains were all read from a single sample in a study of cytomegalovirus exposure and HLA in healthy donors. Researchers ran the PCR with 60 Vbeta and 13 Jbeta primers. Generated by immunoSEQ multiplex PCR, the TCRdb table keeps only in-frame clones and is missing some. The sample lists about 120,000 clones; 65% to 85% were seen once. Material: PBMCs. All receptors derive from a man aged 18 to 35 in good health and CMV-seropositive.

This chain connects TRBV19 to TRBJ2-7, with no clear D. This CDR3 region has 13 residues. Germline lookup yields CDR1 LNHDA and CDR2 SQIVND (reference sequence). Trimming left V 4 bases short and J 2 bases short, with 9 bases between. In nucleotides, the CDR3 is TGTGCCAGTAGTAAAACTTCACCCTACGAGCAGTACTTC. It encodes CASSKTSPYEQYF.

The CDR3 DNA follows: TGTGCCAGCAGTCAGGACAGGGCAAGTTCACCCCTCCACTTT. This encodes CASSQDRASSPLHF. The chain couples TRBV5-4 to TRBJ1-6; 8 bases are a match to TRBD1. Trimming removed 5 bases from V and 9 bases from J; junction bases left unmatched: 7. From germline, CDR1 is SGHNT and CDR2 YYREEE (reference sequence). This CDR3 is built from 14 residues.

This clone came up a few times. The rearrangement links TRBV9 to TRBJ1-4; the D is unclear. The V gene's germline CDR1 is SGDLS and CDR2 YYNGEE. V was cut by 4 bases and J by 4 bases, with 17 bases left in between. CDR3 length: 16 residues. CDR3 sequence: CASSPESRGVNEKLFF. The CDR3 nucleotides read TGTGCCAGCAGCCCGGAGAGTCGGGGAGTTAATGAAAAACTGTTTTTT.

The chain couples TRBV12-5 to TRBJ2-7; D uncertain. The CDR3 extends over 12 amino acids. Looked up from germline, CDR1 is LGHNT and CDR2 is FRNRAP. V was trimmed by 3 bases and J by 6 bases, leaving 9 bases between them. The chain's CDR3 is CASGLGGFEQYF. The CDR3 DNA is TGTGCTAGTGGTTTAGGCGGCTTCGAGCAGTACTTC.

V is TRBV5-3 and J is TRBJ1-4; 9 bases line up with TRBD1. TRBV5-3 is flagged as an ORF with uncertain function. V shed 4 bases, J shed 0 bases, and the junction held 13 bases outside the gene matches. The CDR3 is 19 residues long. CDR3 nucleotides: TGTGCCAGAAGCCCCGCGGGTGACAGGGGGATGTCAACTAATGAAAAACTGTTTTTT. Residues: CARSPAGDRGMSTNEKLFF.

V and J are TRBV5-1 and TRBJ1-3; D is unresolved. CDR1 is SGHRS, CDR2 YFSETQ, per germline. Trimming removed 1 base from V and 1 base from J, with 9 bases in between. The CDR3 has 15 residues. In DNA form, the CDR3 reads TGCGCCAGCAGCTTGTCAGGAGGGTCTGGAAACACCATATATTTT. The encoded protein is CASSLSGGSGNTIYF.

The chain uses TRBV11-3 and TRBJ2-5; D is perhaps TRBD2 (6 bases). The CDR3 is 16 amino acids. Trimming pared 5 bases from V and 1 base from J, leaving 17 bases between. Germline V lookup: CDR1 SGHNT, CDR2 YENEEA. CDR3 bases: TGTGCCAGCAGCCATAAATTCGGGGGTGGCCAAGAGACCCAGTACTTC. Amino acids: CASSHKFGGGQETQYF. Based on the CDR3 plus reference TRBV11-3 and TRBJ2-5, the full variable domain is EAGVVQSPRYKIIEKKQPVAFWCNPISGHNTLYWYLQNLGQGPELLIRYENEEAVDDSQLPKDRFSAERLKGVDSTLKIQPAELGDSAVYLCASSHKFGGGQETQYFGPGTRLLVL.

This clone has only a few counts. J is TRBJ1-4 and V is TRBV4-3, with D maybe TRBD1 (5 bases). V lost 1 base to trimming and J lost 7 bases, with 10 bases between them. Germline values: CDR1 LGHNA, CDR2 YSLEER. This CDR3 contains 14 residues. CDR3 sequence (DNA): TGCGCCAGCAGCCAAGGGCAGGGTGCTGAAAAACTGTTTTTT. Protein sequence: CASSQGQGAEKLFF.

J is TRBJ1-4 and V is TRBV7-6, with TRBD1 as a possible D gene (5 bases). This CDR3 spans 16 amino acids. Germline lookup yields CDR1 SGHVS and CDR2 FNYEAQ. The V and J ends lost 1 base and 0 bases respectively, with 9 bases between them. In DNA form, the CDR3 reads TGTGCCAGCAGCTTAGAGGGGACTACAACTAATGAAAAACTGTTTTTT. It is translated as CASSLEGTTTNEKLFF.

V usage is TRBV5-5 and J usage is TRBJ2-3; 11 nucleotides line up with TRBD2. CDR1 is SGHKS and CDR2 is YYEKEE in the germline V gene (reference sequence). CDR3 length: 18 amino acids. V shed 5 bases, J shed 0 bases, and the junction held 11 bases outside the gene matches. The CDR3, as DNA: TGTGCCAGCAGTCTGTCTGGACTAGCGGGCGGAAGCACAGATACGCAGTATTTT. Its translation is CASSLSGLAGGSTDTQYF.

Only a few counts were recorded for this clone. The chain has TRBV30 and TRBJ2-1; TRBD1 aligns across 7 bases. Germline V gives CDR1 GTSNPN, CDR2 SVGIG (reference sequence). Losses at the gene ends were 5 bases for V and 0 bases for J; bases not matched to a gene: 7. CDR3 size: 15 residues. The CDR3 bases are TGTGCCTGGGTCAGACAGGGTAGCTCCTACAATGAGCAGTTCTTC. Translated: CAWVRQGSSYNEQFF.

The chain carries TRBV9 and TRBJ2-7; D might be TRBD2 (6 bases). The CDR3 consists of 14 residues. Trimming took off 0 bases at V and 7 bases at J, with 14 bases between the two ends. Germline values: CDR1 SGDLS, CDR2 YYNGEE. As DNA, the CDR3 is TGTGCCAGCAGCGTAGTATCGGAGGGTGAGGAGCAGTACTTC. Translation gives CASSVVSEGEEQYF.

Concerning this clone itself: At one end the junction does not follow the germline gene, possibly because of a read error. V and J are TRBV7-9 and TRBJ2-7; the match to TRBD1 covers 10 bases. From germline, CDR1 is SEHNR and CDR2 FQNEAQ (reference sequence). The CDR3 length is 14 residues. For the CDR3, the DNA is TGTTCCAGCAGCTTCAGGACAGGGGGCTACGAGCAGTACTTC. It specifies CSSSFRTGGYEQYF.

In its sample, this clone was seen a few times. The rearrangement uses TRBV5-1 and TRBJ2-7; maybe TRBD1 (6 bases). The CDR3 extends over 13 amino acids. Germline V gene data show CDR1 as SGHRS and CDR2 as YFSETQ. V gave up 1 base and J gave up 5 bases, with 10 bases separating them. The CDR3 loop is CASSLPGAHEQYF. The DNA for the CDR3 is TGCGCCAGCAGCTTGCCAGGGGCCCACGAGCAGTACTTC.

Comments on this clone: The sample contains more than one DNA sequence encoding this CDR3. The gene calls are TRBV5-1 and TRBJ1-1; D gene unclear. Trimming took off 0 bases at V and 3 bases at J, with 6 bases between the two ends. The CDR3 totals 13 residues. CDR1 and CDR2 (germline): SGHRS, YFSETQ. The CDR3 region is CASSLGTDTEAFF. The CDR3 nucleotides are TGCGCCAGCAGCTTGGGAACGGACACTGAAGCTTTCTTT.

This clone has more than one count but fewer than ten. V is TRBV30 and J is TRBJ2-3; TRBD2 aligns across 9 bases. This CDR3 spans 15 amino acids. J gave up 0 bases and V 6 bases, and 7 bases lay outside the gene matches. Per germline, CDR1 GTSNPN and CDR2 SVGIG (reference sequence). The CDR3 DNA sequence: TGTGCCTGCGCTATAGCGGGGGACAGCACAGATACGCAGTATTTT. This sequence encodes CACAIAGDSTDTQYF.

This clone was detected once. V gene TRBV7-9 combines with J gene TRBJ1-6; D is possibly TRBD1 (5 bases). The CDR3 loop spans 13 amino acids. The germline CDR1 and CDR2 sequences are SEHNR and FQNEAQ (reference sequence). The V end was cut by 2 bases, the J end by 7 bases, with 6 bases between. The CDR3 loop is CASSLTGNSPLHF. The CDR3, as DNA: TGTGCCAGCAGCTTAACAGGAAATTCACCCCTCCACTTT.

DNA for the CDR3: TGTGCCAGCAGCGACAGTCTCTCTGGAAACACCATATATTTT. This encodes CASSDSLSGNTIYF. V and J are TRBV11-1 and TRBJ1-3; tentatively, D is TRBD1 (5 bases). Germline V gene lookup returns CDR1 SGHAT and CDR2 FQDESV (reference sequence). Trimming stripped 5 bases from V and 0 bases from J, with 8 bases between. This CDR3 has 14 residues.

The rearrangement uses TRBV6-1 and TRBJ2-3; TRBD1 matches 8 bases. CDR3 size: 18 residues. The germline CDR1 and CDR2 sequences are MNHNS and SASEGT. V shed 2 bases and J 6 bases; nucleotides not matched to a gene: 16. CDR3 in amino acids: CASSEIGAGGGFPDTQYF. Written as DNA, the CDR3 is TGTGCCAGCAGTGAAATTGGGGCAGGGGGCGGTTTCCCGGATACGCAGTATTTT.

V and J are TRBV7-8 and TRBJ2-7; 8 nucleotides agree with TRBD2. Trimming at V came to 4 bases and at J to 3 bases, leaving 8 bases not matched to a gene. The germline gives CDR1 SGHVS, CDR2 FQNEAQ. The CDR3 has 15 residues. CDR3 nucleotides: TGTGCCAGCAGCTCTAGCAGCGGGGGCTACTACGAGCAGTACTTC. Translation gives CASSSSSGGYYEQYF.